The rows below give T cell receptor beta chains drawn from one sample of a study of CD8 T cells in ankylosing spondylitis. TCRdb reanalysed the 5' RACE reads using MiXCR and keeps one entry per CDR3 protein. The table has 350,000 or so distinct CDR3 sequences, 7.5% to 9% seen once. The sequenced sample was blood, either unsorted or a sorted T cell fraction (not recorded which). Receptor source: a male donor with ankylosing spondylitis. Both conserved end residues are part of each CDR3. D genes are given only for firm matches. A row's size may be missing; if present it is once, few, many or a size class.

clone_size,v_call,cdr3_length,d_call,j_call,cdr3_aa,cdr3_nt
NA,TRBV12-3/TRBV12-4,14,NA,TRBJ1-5,CASKKEATRQPQHF,TGTGCCAGCAAAAAGGAAGCGACTCGGCAGCCCCAGCATTTT
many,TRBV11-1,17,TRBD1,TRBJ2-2,CASSPPDRGQVTGELFF,TGTGCCAGCAGTCCCCCGGACAGGGGGCAGGTCACCGGGGAGCTGTTTTTT
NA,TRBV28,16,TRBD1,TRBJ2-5,CASSFSQGANVETQYF,TGTGCCAGCAGTTTCTCACAGGGGGCAAATGTGGAGACCCAGTACTTC
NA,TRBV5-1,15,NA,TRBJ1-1,CASSLEGWGRTEAFF,TGCGCCAGCAGCTTGGAGGGATGGGGGAGGACTGAAGCTTTCTTT
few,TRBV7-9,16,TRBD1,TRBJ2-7,CASSLAGGTGGYEQYF,TGTGCCAGCAGCTTAGCTGGCGGGACAGGGGGCTACGAGCAGTACTTC
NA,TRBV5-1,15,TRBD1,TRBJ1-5,CASSLIPGQGQPQHF,TGCGCCAGCAGCCTAATACCGGGACAGGGTCAGCCCCAGCATTTT
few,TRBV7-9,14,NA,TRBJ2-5,CASSLLDRVETQYF,TGTGCCAGCAGCTTACTGGACCGGGTGGAGACCCAGTACTTC
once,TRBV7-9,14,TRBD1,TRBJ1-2,CASSSGQGAAGYTF,TGTGCCAGCAGCTCGGGACAGGGGGCGGCTGGCTACACCTTC
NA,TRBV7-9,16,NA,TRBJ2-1,CASSLAGTTPNNEQFF,TGTGCCAGCAGCTTAGCCGGGACAACCCCCAACAATGAGCAGTTCTTC
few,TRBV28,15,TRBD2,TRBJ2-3,CASSLLTSGTDTQYF,TGTGCCAGCAGTTTATTAACTAGCGGCACAGATACGCAGTATTTT
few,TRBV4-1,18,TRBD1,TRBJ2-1,CASSQGRGQTLPYNEQFF,TGCGCCAGCAGCCAAGGCAGGGGGCAGACCCTGCCCTACAATGAGCAGTTCTTC
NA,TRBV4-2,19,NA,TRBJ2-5,CASSQGSEDWGGLPETQYF,TGTGCCAGCAGCCAAGGATCCGAAGATTGGGGGGGCCTGCCGGAGACCCAGTACTTC